Listed here are 2 T cell receptor beta chains from one sample, sequenced in a study of OX40 agonist ivuxolimab in advanced cancers. Libraries were prepared by immunoSEQ multiplex PCR; TCRdb keeps only in-frame clonotypes and omits some of them. Of about 83,000 clones listed, over 75% were seen once; the top ten hold more than 0.6%. Sample: CD4+ or CD8+ T cells sorted from blood, taken in a trial of the OX40 agonist ivuxolimab. These TCRs come from an adult with an advanced solid tumor such as melanoma, head and neck, liver or kidney cancer.

V is TRBV10-3 and J is TRBJ1-3; the D is unclear. The CDR3 covers 12 residues. CDR1 is ENHRY and CDR2 is SYGVKD in the germline V gene. V gave up 8 bases and J gave up 8 bases, with 13 bases separating them. The CDR3 nucleotides read TGTGCCATCCAACCGGGCCGGGACACCATATATTTT. Amino acids: CAIQPGRDTIYF.

This sequence joins TRBV6-6 and TRBJ2-3, with D unresolved. This CDR3 contains 13 residues. Germline CDR1 MNHNY, CDR2 SVGAGI (reference sequence). Trimming pared 7 bases from V and 6 bases from J, leaving 14 bases between. As DNA, the CDR3 is TGTGCCAGCACCACCCCGACGAGGGATACGCAGTATTTT. It codes for CASTTPTRDTQYF.